Shown below are 20 T cell receptor beta chains from a single sample sequenced in a study of cytomegalovirus exposure and HLA in healthy donors. In the PCR, 60 Vbeta and 13 Jbeta primers were used. The protocol was immunoSEQ multiplex PCR, while the TCRdb copy is restricted to in-frame clones and leaves out a portion. This sample has about 94,000 clones, with approximately 80% found just once. Sequenced material: PBMCs. These receptors originate from a human donor in good health.

This clone is a singleton in its sample. V usage is TRBV5-5 and J usage is TRBJ1-1; the D is unclear. The CDR3 extends over 15 amino acids. Trimming left V 4 bases short and J 0 bases short, with 13 bases between. The germline CDR1 and CDR2 sequences are SGHKS and YYEKEE (reference sequence). The CDR3 DNA is TGTGCCAGCAGCCCATGGGCAGTCATGAACACTGAAGCTTTCTTT. Translating gives CASSPWAVMNTEAFF.

The chain uses TRBV19 and TRBJ2-7; D is perhaps TRBD2 (6 bases). Germline V lookup: CDR1 LNHDA, CDR2 SQIVND (reference sequence). V was pared by 3 bases and J by 4 bases, with 10 bases between. The CDR3 covers 13 residues. CDR3 nucleotide sequence: TGTGCCAGTAGTATCGGGACTCAGTACGAGCAGTACTTC. Amino acids: CASSIGTQYEQYF.

V usage is TRBV4-1 and J usage is TRBJ1-2; D may be TRBD1 (6 bases). V lost 1 base, J lost 4 bases, and 16 bases lay in between. This CDR3 has 16 residues. Germline V CDR1 and CDR2: MGHRA, YSYEKL. The CDR3 DNA follows: TGCGCCAGCAGCCAAGCGGTGGGGGCAGGAACCTATGGCTACACCTTC. It translates to CASSQAVGAGTYGYTF.

This clone was seen more than once but under ten times. This chain links TRBV14 with TRBJ2-2, with 16 nucleotides matching TRBD2. J gave up 8 bases and V 2 bases, and 5 bases lay outside the gene matches. There are 17 residues in the CDR3. Per germline, CDR1 SGHDN and CDR2 FVKESK. The CDR3 bases are TGTGCCAGCAGCCAACAGGGACTAGCGGGAGGGCGGGGGGAGCTGTTTTTT. Its translation: CASSQQGLAGGRGELFF.

The V and J genes are TRBV29-1 and TRBJ2-7, with 7 nucleotides matching TRBD2. Trimming cost V 4 bases and J 0 bases; bases outside gene matches: 0. The CDR3 spans 12 residues. Germline V gives CDR1 SQVTM, CDR2 ANQGSEA. The CDR3 DNA reads as TGCAGCGTTGCGGGAGGCTCCTACGAGCAGTACTTC. Translated, it gives CSVAGGSYEQYF.

This chain links TRBV5-1 with TRBJ2-7; 7 nucleotides line up with TRBD2. Germline CDR1 is SGHRS and CDR2 is YFSETQ. The junction had 10 bases not matched to a gene; V was cut back by 0 bases and J by 4 bases. This CDR3 spans 16 amino acids. CDR3 amino acids: CASSLGDLQGGYEQYF. CDR3 DNA sequence: TGCGCCAGCAGCTTGGGCGACCTTCAGGGAGGGTACGAGCAGTACTTC.

The chain links TRBV5-1 to TRBJ2-7, with D unresolved. V was shortened by 0 bases and J by 0 bases, with 7 bases between the two germline ends. The CDR3 sequence is 14 residues long. Germline loops: CDR1 SGHRS, CDR2 YFSETQ. CDR3 DNA sequence: TGCGCCAGCAGCTTGGAAGTTAGCTCCTACGAGCAGTACTTC. Its translation is CASSLEVSSYEQYF.

The chain carries TRBV27 and TRBJ1-5; D remains ambiguous. The CDR3 is 14 residues long. Germline V gene lookup returns CDR1 MNHEY and CDR2 SMNVEV (reference sequence). Trimming removed 2 bases at V and 5 bases at J, with 10 bases between. CDR3: CASSLAGVDQPQHF. As DNA, the CDR3 is TGTGCCAGCAGTTTAGCCGGTGTGGATCAGCCCCAGCATTTT.

This clone was counted a few times. The chain joins TRBV7-8 to TRBJ2-7, with unresolved D. Germline lookup yields CDR1 SGHVS and CDR2 FQNEAQ. Trimming shortened V by 2 bases and J by 0 bases, and 8 bases separated the two germline ends. CDR3 length: 14 residues. Here the CDR3 reads CASSLSRSSYEQYF. In DNA form, the CDR3 reads TGTGCCAGCAGCTTATCTCGGAGCTCCTACGAGCAGTACTTC. Looking up the rest from reference TRBV7-8 and TRBJ2-7 gives the full variable domain: GAGVSQSPRYKVAKRGQDVALRCDPISGHVSLFWYQQALGQGPEFLTYFQNEAQLDKSGLPSDRFFAERPEGSVSTLKIQRTQQEDSAVYLCASSLSRSSYEQYFGPGTRLTVT.

This clone was found once. This chain links TRBV19 with TRBJ1-1; 10 nucleotides agree with TRBD1. CDR3 length: 13 residues. Germline CDR1 LNHDA, CDR2 SQIVND (reference sequence). Trimming at V came to 6 bases and at J to 4 bases, leaving 2 bases not matched to a gene. The CDR3 protein is CASSRTGGTEAFF. The CDR3 DNA is TGTGCCAGTAGCCGGACAGGGGGCACTGAAGCTTTCTTT.

This chain links TRBV5-6 with TRBJ1-2; TRBD1 matches at 8 bases. The CDR3 loop spans 13 amino acids. J lost 6 bases, V lost 5 bases, and 6 bases had no gene match. From germline, CDR1 is SGHDT and CDR2 YYEEEE. CDR3 sequence reads: CASSYQGADGYTF. CDR3 coding DNA: TGTGCCAGCAGTTACCAGGGGGCGGATGGCTACACCTTC.

V usage is TRBV7-6 and J usage is TRBJ2-2, with a weak D call TRBD2 (5 bases). Germline V gives CDR1 SGHVS, CDR2 FNYEAQ. V was trimmed by 10 bases and J by 6 bases, leaving 12 bases between them. CDR3 size: 12 residues. The CDR3 region has the DNA TGTGCCATACCGGAGAGGGCCGGGGAGCTGTTTTTT. This sequence encodes CAIPERAGELFF.

The table lists this clone with a count of one. The chain joins TRBV9 to TRBJ1-3, with 12 bases aligning to TRBD1. The CDR3 extends over 15 amino acids. Germline V gene lookup returns CDR1 SGDLS and CDR2 YYNGEE. Trimming took 2 bases from V and 6 from J; bases not matched to a gene: 3. The CDR3 nucleotides are TGTGCCAGCAGCGTTTCGGGACAGGGGGCAAACACCATATATTTT. This gives the protein CASSVSGQGANTIYF.

The V call is TRBV7-6, the J call TRBJ1-3; D remains ambiguous. There are 16 residues in the CDR3. Germline CDR1 is SGHVS and CDR2 is FNYEAQ. V was clipped by 2 bases and J by 4 bases, with 15 bases between them. The CDR3 region is CASSLLGRGPGNTIYF. The CDR3 nucleotides read TGTGCCAGCAGCTTATTAGGGAGAGGTCCAGGAAACACCATATATTTT.

The V gene is TRBV14, the J gene TRBJ2-3, with TRBD2 matching over 10 bases. CDR3 size: 15 residues. Germline lookup yields CDR1 SGHDN and CDR2 FVKESK. Trimming cost V 4 bases and J 5 bases; bases outside gene matches: 6. CDR3 in amino acids: CASSRAGGGVDTQYF. The CDR3 DNA follows: TGTGCCAGCAGCCGAGCGGGAGGGGGAGTAGATACGCAGTATTTT.

This clone has just a few counts. The chain links TRBV29-1 to TRBJ2-1; D not resolved. V lost 3 bases and J 6 bases, leaving 9 bases between the germline ends. Germline V gives CDR1 SQVTM, CDR2 ANQGSEA. The CDR3 is 12 amino acids. The CDR3: CSVEVSGNEQFF. The DNA of the CDR3 is TGCAGCGTTGAGGTTTCCGGCAATGAGCAGTTCTTC.

This clone occurred a few times. The V gene is TRBV4-3, the J gene TRBJ1-1; tentative D call: TRBD1 (5 bases). Trimming shortened V by 1 base and J by 4 bases, and 13 bases separated the two germline ends. CDR3 length: 15 amino acids. Germline V gene lookup returns CDR1 LGHNA and CDR2 YSLEER. The CDR3 sequence is CASSQARNGGTEAFF. CDR3 DNA: TGCGCCAGCAGCCAAGCAAGAAACGGGGGCACTGAAGCTTTCTTT.

The chain links TRBV7-9 to TRBJ2-3; TRBD2 is a possible D gene (6 bases). CDR1 and CDR2 (germline): SEHNR, FQNEAQ (reference sequence). The length of the CDR3 is 15 residues. Between the trimmed V and J ends, which lost 5 bases and 3 bases, there was a span of 15 bases. The CDR3 protein is CASSPSPGETDTQYF. The CDR3 DNA follows: TGTGCCAGCAGCCCTAGTCCGGGGGAGACAGATACGCAGTATTTT.

The chain links TRBV28 to TRBJ1-2, with D perhaps TRBD1 (5 bases). The germline CDR1 and CDR2 sequences are MDHEN and SYDVKM. The CDR3 sequence is 13 residues long. Between the trimmed V and J ends, which lost 3 bases and 3 bases, there was a span of 8 bases. CDR3 coding DNA: TGTGCCAGCAGTTTCGACAGAGACTATGGCTACACCTTC. Protein product: CASSFDRDYGYTF.

The chain couples TRBV7-9 to TRBJ2-7; 7 bases are shared with TRBD1. J was trimmed by 2 bases and V by 5 bases; bases with no gene match: 6. This CDR3 region has 14 residues. Germline V gene lookup returns CDR1 SEHNR and CDR2 FQNEAQ (reference sequence). The CDR3 reads CASSPRQGPYEQYF. The CDR3 DNA sequence: TGTGCCAGCAGCCCCAGACAGGGCCCCTACGAGCAGTACTTC.